The source of this T cell receptor beta chain is a study of T cell repertoires in cytomegalovirus infection. Study information: Public TCR beta signatures indicated both CMV infection and matching HLA type.

The V gene lost 5 bases and the J gene lost 1 base, with 14 bases spanning the gap. Germline V gives CDR1 SGHTA, CDR2 FQGTGA. The CDR3 has 15 residues. Study-level results: There were HLA-C-restricted CMV-specific TCR beta clonotypes dominating the ex vivo response. Individuals carrying CMV plus the relevant HLA were identified by cumulative frequency of public TCR beta families.

This clonotype came up a few times. The antigen is not known. One entry per CDR3 protein results from TCRdb running MiXCR on the reads. The sample gives fewer than 550,000 distinct CDR3 sequences, approximately 32% of which show up once; around 13% is in the top ten. The chain employs TRBV7-3 and TRBJ1-1, with unresolved D. The TCR sequence derives from a human donor in good health (CMV status not recorded). Some clones in this sample may be carry-over from other donors' samples. Source material: PBMCs. The CDR3: CASSPGGGKNTEAFF. DNA of the CDR3: TGTGCCAGCAGCCCAGGTGGAGGAAAGAACACTGAAGCTTTCTTT.